Presented here are 28 T cell receptor beta chains from one specimen sequenced in a study of OX40 agonist ivuxolimab in advanced cancers. The table came from immunoSEQ multiplex PCR; TCRdb's copy has only in-frame clones and leaves some out. Among tens of thousands of clones, 81% were seen once, and the ten largest hold about 5%. The material was CD4+ or CD8+ T cells sorted from blood, obtained in a trial of the OX40 agonist ivuxolimab. The receptors derive from an adult with an advanced solid tumor such as melanoma, head and neck, liver or kidney cancer.

This clone has a handful of counts. The chain has TRBV6-1 and TRBJ2-3; D is ambiguous. The CDR3 totals 12 residues. The ends were cut back, 6 bases at V and 0 bases at J, with 4 bases in the middle. Germline V gene lookup returns CDR1 MNHNS and CDR2 SASEGT. This CDR3 reads CASRTSTDTQYF. For the CDR3, the DNA is TGTGCCAGCAGGACTAGCACAGATACGCAGTATTTT.

The V gene is TRBV19, the J gene TRBJ1-3; D ambiguous. Trimming pared 1 base from V and 0 bases from J, leaving 13 bases between. Germline CDR1 and CDR2: LNHDA and SQIVND (reference sequence). The CDR3 contains 17 residues. CDR3 amino acids: CASSIGSASHSGNTIYF. The CDR3 DNA follows: TGTGCCAGTAGTATAGGAAGCGCCTCCCACTCTGGAAACACCATATATTTT.

This clone was recorded once. The genes are TRBV5-4 and TRBJ2-5; 10 bases line up with TRBD1. The J call may be mistaken, given a closer DNA end match to TRBJ2-7. The CDR3 extends over 14 amino acids. CDR1 SGHNT and CDR2 YYREEE come from the germline V gene (reference sequence). CDR3 sequence (DNA): TGTGCCAGCAGCGACCGGGACAGGGGCTACGAGCAGTACTTC. Protein sequence: CASSDRDRGYEQYF.

The CDR3 coding sequence is TGTGCCAGCTCACCAAGTATAGCGGGGCTGGAGACCCAGTACTTC. Amino acid sequence: CASSPSIAGLETQYF. V is TRBV18 and J is TRBJ2-5, with 8 bases that match TRBD2. The CDR3 loop spans 15 amino acids. Germline trimming cut 2 bases from V and 5 bases from J; bases unmatched to any gene: 7. Germline V gene data show CDR1 as KGHSH and CDR2 as LQKENI.

V and J are TRBV27 and TRBJ2-1, with 8 bases fitting TRBD2. This CDR3 has 19 amino acids. CDR1 MNHEY and CDR2 SMNVEV come from the germline V gene (reference sequence). V was pared by 4 bases and J by 2 bases, with 16 bases of the junction left unmatched. The CDR3 sequence: CASSSILAVLVDTYNEQFF. The CDR3 nucleotides are TGTGCCAGCAGTTCGATACTAGCGGTCCTAGTGGACACCTACAATGAGCAGTTCTTC.

The chain employs TRBV19 and TRBJ2-2, with TRBD2 as a possible D gene (5 bases). Germline-derived CDR1 and CDR2 are LNHDA and SQIVND (reference sequence). Deletions cut 3 bases from V and 6 bases from J, with 11 bases between. The CDR3 consists of 14 residues. CDR3 DNA sequence: TGTGCCAGTAGTATCGCAACTAGACCCGGGGAGCTGTTTTTT. It codes for CASSIATRPGELFF.

The chain couples TRBV19 to TRBJ2-1, with a possible D match to TRBD1 (6 bases). V dropped 3 bases and J dropped 3 bases, with 12 bases sitting between them. The CDR3 extends over 15 amino acids. The germline CDR1 and CDR2 sequences are LNHDA and SQIVND (reference sequence). CDR3 amino acids: CASSISGQNYNEQFF. As DNA, the CDR3 is TGTGCCAGTAGTATCTCGGGACAAAACTACAATGAGCAGTTCTTC.

A note on this clone: At one end the junction does not follow the germline gene, possibly because of a read error. This sequence joins TRBV5-1 and TRBJ2-7, with D unclear. The CDR3 has 14 residues. The germline gives CDR1 SGHRS, CDR2 YFSETQ. CDR3 DNA: TGTGCCAGCGTTAGGGAAGAAACTCCCTACGAGCAGTACTTC. Its translation: CASVREETPYEQYF.

This chain uses TRBV7-2 with TRBJ2-4; either TRBD1 or TRBD2 may fit D (5 bases each). From germline, CDR1 is SGHTA and CDR2 FQGNSA. The V end lost 5 bases, the J end lost 4 bases, and 15 bases lay between the germline ends. The CDR3 runs to 15 residues. The CDR3 spells CASSPTGTAKNIQYF. CDR3 in DNA: TGTGCCAGCAGCCCCACCGGGACGGCTAAAAACATTCAGTACTTC.

This clone was observed a single time. CDR3 sequence reads: CASSSTYSNQPQHF. CDR3 DNA: TGTGCCAGCAGTTCAACTTATAGCAATCAGCCCCAGCATTTT. The chain carries TRBV6-6 and TRBJ1-5; D gene unclear. This CDR3 is 14 amino acids long. The V end lost 4 bases, the J end lost 0 bases, and 7 bases lay between the germline ends. CDR1 MNHNY and CDR2 SVGAGI come from the germline V gene (reference sequence).

The chain employs TRBV27 and TRBJ1-2; a possible D gene is TRBD1 (6 bases). The germline V and J ends were trimmed by 4 bases and 3 bases, with 12 bases remaining between them. Germline CDR1 is MNHEY and CDR2 is SMNVEV (reference sequence). The CDR3 covers 14 residues. CDR3 region: CASSSAGADYGYTF. Here the CDR3 DNA reads TGTGCCAGCAGTTCCGCGGGGGCCGACTATGGCTACACCTTC.

The chain is built from TRBV29-1 and TRBJ2-1, with TRBD2 matching 7 bases. The CDR3 consists of 16 residues. CDR1 SQVTM and CDR2 ANQGSEA come from the germline V gene. Trimming took 0 bases from V and 0 from J; bases not matched to a gene: 5. The CDR3 spells CSVEDRGGSSYNEQFF. The CDR3, as DNA: TGCAGCGTTGAAGATCGGGGCGGGAGCTCCTACAATGAGCAGTTCTTC.

The genes are TRBV6-6 and TRBJ1-1; D is perhaps TRBD1 (5 bases). The CDR3 spans 15 residues. The germline V and J ends were trimmed by 5 bases and 1 base, with 14 bases remaining between them. CDR1 MNHNY and CDR2 SVGAGI come from the germline V gene (reference sequence). The CDR3 DNA follows: TGTGCCAGCAGTGACATGGGGGGGAAGAACACTGAAGCTTTCTTT. It yields the protein CASSDMGGKNTEAFF.

The rearrangement uses TRBV10-3 and TRBJ2-5; no clear D gene. V gave up 3 bases and J gave up 1 base, with 9 bases separating them. Per the germline V gene, CDR1 is ENHRY and CDR2 is SYGVKD. The length of the CDR3 is 14 residues. CDR3 amino acids: CAISESQSQETQYF. CDR3 DNA sequence: TGTGCCATCAGTGAATCTCAAAGCCAAGAGACCCAGTACTTC.

V and J are TRBV6-5 and TRBJ1-1; the D is unclear. The length of the CDR3 is 14 residues. Germline CDR1 is MNHEY and CDR2 is SVGAGI. Trimming took 2 bases from V and 6 from J, leaving 13 bases between them. CDR3 DNA sequence: TGTGCCAGCAGTTACGGGAGGGCACGGTCTGAAGCTTTCTTT. It is translated as CASSYGRARSEAFF.

There are a few counts of this clone. The J gene is TRBJ2-7, the V gene TRBV5-1, with D perhaps matching TRBD2 (6 bases). CDR1 SGHRS and CDR2 YFSETQ come from the germline V gene. Trimming shortened V by 2 bases and J by 4 bases, and 16 bases separated the two germline ends. The CDR3 is made up of 15 amino acids. The CDR3 loop is CASSFFGGNPYEQYF. The DNA of the CDR3 is TGCGCCAGCAGCTTCTTCGGCGGGAACCCTTACGAGCAGTACTTC.

This clone has more than one count but fewer than ten. J is TRBJ1-1 and V is TRBV4-1, with D maybe TRBD1 (5 bases). Germline CDR1 MGHRA, CDR2 YSYEKL. V was cut by 0 bases and J by 6 bases, with 17 bases left in between. The CDR3 sequence is 16 residues long. The CDR3 loop is CASSQDHRGLGAEAFF. DNA of the CDR3: TGCGCCAGCAGCCAAGATCACCGTGGGTTGGGGGCTGAAGCTTTCTTT.

The chain uses TRBV6-5 and TRBJ1-1; the D is unclear. Trimming shortened V by 4 bases and J by 5 bases, and 11 bases separated the two germline ends. Germline CDR1 MNHEY, CDR2 SVGAGI. The CDR3 runs to 13 residues. DNA of the CDR3: TGTGCCAGCAGTTCTGTCGTTGAAACTGAAGCTTTCTTT. Translation: CASSSVVETEAFF.

V and J are TRBV6-5 and TRBJ2-2; TRBD1 might be the D (6 bases). Looked up from germline, CDR1 is MNHEY and CDR2 is SVGAGI. Trimming removed 4 bases from V and 0 bases from J, with 9 bases in between. The CDR3 totals 15 residues. The CDR3 DNA reads as TGTGCCAGCAGTTGGGGACACACGAACACCGGGGAGCTGTTTTTT. This translates into CASSWGHTNTGELFF.

This chain links TRBV7-2 with TRBJ2-3, with 9 positions matching TRBD1. Trimming at V came to 4 bases and at J to 4 bases, leaving 3 bases not matched to a gene. The CDR3 sequence is 14 residues long. Germline assignment: CDR1 SGHTA and CDR2 FQGNSA. CDR3 DNA: TGTGCCAGCAGCTCGAGGACAGGGGCAGATACGCAGTATTTT. Residues: CASSSRTGADTQYF. The whole variable domain, filled in from reference TRBV7-2 and TRBJ2-3, reads GAGVSQSPSNKVTEKGKDVELRCDPISGHTALYWYRQSLGQGLEFLIYFQGNSAPDKSGLPSDRFSAERTGGSVSTLTIQRTQQEDSAVYLCASSSRTGADTQYFGPGTRLTVL.

This clone is a singleton in its sample. This sequence joins TRBV5-1 and TRBJ2-7; tentative D call: TRBD1 (6 bases). Trimming left V 4 bases short and J 0 bases short, with 17 bases between. This CDR3 contains 16 residues. Germline CDR1 reads SGHRS; CDR2 reads YFSETQ. CDR3 coding DNA: TGCGCCAGCAGCCTGTTAGGGGGAACCCTCTCCTACGAGCAGTACTTC. The encoded protein is CASSLLGGTLSYEQYF.

V is TRBV7-2 and J is TRBJ2-5; 12 bases match TRBD1. The ends lost 4 bases at V and 4 bases at J; junction bases unmatched: 16. There are 19 residues in the CDR3. CDR1 is SGHTA, CDR2 FQGNSA, per germline. CDR3 coding DNA: TGTGCCAGCAGCTCTATCCTATCGGGACAGGGGGCAAGGAGAGAGACCCAGTACTTC. Residues: CASSSILSGQGARRETQYF.

This chain links TRBV6-6 with TRBJ2-3; 10 bases are shared with TRBD1. CDR3 length: 13 amino acids. Losses at the gene ends were 3 bases for V and 14 bases for J; bases not matched to a gene: 8. CDR1 and CDR2 from the germline V gene are MNHNY and SVGAGI (reference sequence). CDR3 amino acids: CASSYRGQGLPYF. The DNA of the CDR3 is TGTGCCAGCAGTTATCGGGGACAGGGGTTACCGTATTTT.

This rearrangement joins TRBV5-4 to TRBJ2-7; D not certain. Trimming removed 3 bases from V and 2 bases from J, with 9 bases in between. Looked up from germline, CDR1 is SGHNT and CDR2 is YYREEE (reference sequence). The CDR3 is 13 amino acids. CDR3 residues: CASSSSIAYEQYF. In DNA, the CDR3 is TGTGCCAGCAGCTCCTCGATTGCCTACGAGCAGTACTTC. The complete variable domain, with remaining parts taken from reference TRBV5-4 and TRBJ2-7, reads ETGVTQSPTHLIKTRGQQVTLRCSSQSGHNTVSWYQQALGQGPQFIFQYYREEENGRGNFPPRFSGLQFPNYSSELNVNALELDDSALYLCASSSSIAYEQYFGPGTRLTVT.

The CDR3, as DNA: TGTGCCAGCAGAACAGCGGCCCTAAGCACAGATACGCAGTATTTT. It yields the protein CASRTAALSTDTQYF. The chain recombines TRBV6-1 with TRBJ2-3; the D gene is possibly TRBD2 (5 bases). Germline CDR1 MNHNS, CDR2 SASEGT. The CDR3 extends over 15 amino acids. V lost 6 bases, J lost 0 bases, and 13 bases lay in between.

The chain employs TRBV11-2 and TRBJ2-3; 8 bases align to TRBD2. The CDR3 extends over 16 amino acids. V shed 5 bases and J 5 bases; nucleotides not matched to a gene: 12. Germline loops: CDR1 SGHAT, CDR2 FQNNGV. In nucleotides, the CDR3 is TGTGCCAGCAGCCGAGATCGGGGGGGCCGGGGAGATACGCAGTATTTT. Its translation: CASSRDRGGRGDTQYF.

The V and J genes are TRBV5-1 and TRBJ1-4; unclear D gene. Germline assignment: CDR1 SGHRS and CDR2 YFSETQ. Trimming removed 0 bases from V and 4 bases from J, with 13 bases in between. This CDR3 is 16 amino acids long. The CDR3, as DNA: TGCGCCAGCAGCTTGGGGTCCGAATCCCTTAATGAAAAACTGTTTTTT. It is translated as CASSLGSESLNEKLFF.

This clone was seen only once. The chain is built from TRBV6-1 and TRBJ2-7, with D unclear. Looked up from germline, CDR1 is MNHNS and CDR2 is SASEGT. Trimming removed 1 base from V and 4 bases from J, with 8 bases in between. The CDR3 totals 13 residues. CDR3: CASSEGLSYEQYF. The DNA for the CDR3 is TGTGCCAGCAGTGAAGGACTCTCTTACGAGCAGTACTTC.